This TCR beta chain was observed in a study of blood T cell repertoires in COVID-19. Study-wide context: T cells, B-cell-depleted T cells, or PBMCs supplied cDNA or gDNA.

CDR1 and CDR2 from the germline V gene are MNHEY and SVGEGT. This CDR3 is built from 13 residues. V was cut by 6 bases and J by 2 bases, with 11 bases left in between. Assay used: immunoSEQ multiplex PCR; TCRdb lists only in-frame clones, some missing. The sample has 35,000 to 45,000 clones, approximately 89% seen once; the top ten hold roughly 4.5%. Sequenced input: peripheral blood. The TCR originated in a man aged 55 to 70 with acute or convalescent COVID-19. The chain has TRBV6-2 or TRBV6-3 and TRBJ2-7; TRBD2 is a possible D gene (6 bases). The CDR3: CASSSTGAYEQYF. In DNA, the CDR3 is TGTGCCAGCAGCTCCACGGGGGCCTACGAGCAGTACTTC.